This T cell receptor (beta chain) was sequenced in a study of blood T cell repertoires in COVID-19. As for the study in general: The samples span acute and convalescent COVID-19 from the United States, Italy and Spain. T cells, B-cell-depleted T cells, or PBMCs supplied cDNA or gDNA.

Authors' processing steps: Scientists estimated how many nucleated cells there were by amplifying reference gene primers. The table came from immunoSEQ multiplex PCR; TCRdb's copy has only in-frame clones and leaves some out. V, J and clone size are those of that table, while D and trimming were read from the DNA. The sample shows under 150,000 clones, 85% to 90% of them seen only once. CDR1 and CDR2 from the germline V gene are MDHEN and SYDVKM. Trimming left V 7 bases short and J 0 bases short, with 19 bases between. The CDR3 consists of 17 residues. This clonotype was sampled from an elderly man with acute or convalescent COVID-19. Input material: peripheral blood. V gene TRBV28 combines with J gene TRBJ2-4, with a possible D match to TRBD1 (6 bases). CDR3 loop: CASKTTGHPLAKNIQYF. In DNA, the CDR3 is TGTGCCAGCAAAACAACGGGACACCCGCTAGCCAAAAACATTCAGTACTTC.